This T cell receptor beta chain came from a study of OX40 agonist ivuxolimab in advanced cancers. Study results and caveats: Nonresponders included some who also had low normalized T-cell clonal expansion.

Germline V gives CDR1 MNHNY, CDR2 SVGAGI (reference sequence). The length of the CDR3 is 14 residues. Trimming removed 2 bases at V and 2 bases at J, with 7 bases between. Points on this clone: Its matching antigen is unknown.

Data came from immunoSEQ multiplex PCR; TCRdb stores just in-frame clones and leaves some out. This table has about 59,000 clones, about 92% appearing once. This specimen was CD4+ or CD8+ T cells sorted from blood, taken in a trial of the OX40 agonist ivuxolimab. The chain joins TRBV6-6 to TRBJ2-1, with D perhaps TRBD2 (6 bases). This TCR came from an adult with an advanced solid tumor such as melanoma, head and neck, liver or kidney cancer. CDR3 in amino acids: CASSYGGAYNEQFF. CDR3 DNA: TGTGCCAGCAGTTACGGCGGGGCCTACAATGAGCAGTTCTTC.